This T cell receptor beta chain was sequenced in a study of shared clonotypes between healthy human individuals. This table comes from immunoSEQ multiplex PCR, and its TCRdb copy is limited to in-frame clones, with some not included. The table has millions of clones, roughly 94% seen once. The CDR3 has 16 amino acids. J lost 0 bases, V lost 5 bases, and 4 bases had no gene match. Per the germline V gene, CDR1 is SGHTA and CDR2 is FQGNSA. Those who donated, Caucasian adults without exception, all lived in Nashville, Tennessee. Into CD45RA+ naive and CD45RA-negative memory subsets, the CD4+ cells were split.

This TCR was sampled from a man younger than 35 in good health. The chain couples TRBV7-2 to TRBJ2-6, with TRBD2 identical over 7 bases. Sequenced sample: naive CD4+ T cells sorted from blood. Stated subset: CD45RA+ positively selected. The CDR3 spells CASSPSGNSGANVLTF. The CDR3 nucleotides are TGTGCCAGCAGCCCCAGCGGGAACTCTGGGGCCAACGTCCTGACTTTC.